Here is one T cell receptor (beta chain) with its context. Its antigen is still unknown. This sample was included in a study of T cell responses to AZD1222 COVID-19 vaccine. Sequenced by immunoSEQ multiplex PCR; TCRdb stores in-frame clones only, minus some. The table lists about 150,000 clones, 90% of them singletons. Germline V gene sequence: CDR1 SNHLY, CDR2 FYNNEI. V lost 1 base to trimming and J lost 3 bases; unmatched junction nucleotides: 1. The CDR3 spans 15 residues. General observations from the study: Targets within unmutated variant regions were reportedly found for nearly half of spike-specific TCRs.

The V gene is TRBV2, the J gene TRBJ1-3; 9 nucleotides match TRBD1. The material sequenced was peripheral blood, taken on day 0 of AZD1222 vaccination. This TCR was recovered from an adult in good health. This chain's CDR3 is CASSEGQGVGNTIYF. In DNA, the CDR3 is TGTGCCAGCAGTGAAGGACAGGGGGTTGGAAACACCATATATTTT.